Each of the 20 T cell receptor beta chains below was sequenced from the same sample in a study of blood T cell repertoires in COVID-19. TCRdb keeps only in-frame clones here, not all; method: immunoSEQ multiplex PCR. This sample has fewer than 300,000 clones, with about 93% found just once. The sequenced material came from PBMCs or T cells enriched from blood (not recorded which). These receptors all stem from a woman under 40 who had recovered from COVID-19.

The V and J genes are TRBV5-1 and TRBJ2-1; the D gene is possibly TRBD2 (7 bases). From germline, CDR1 is SGHRS and CDR2 YFSETQ. V was cut by 2 bases and J by 6 bases, with 12 bases left in between. The CDR3 consists of 14 residues. In DNA, the CDR3 is TGCGCCAGCAGCTTCGGGGGGCTCGGCAATGAGCAGTTCTTC. This codes for CASSFGGLGNEQFF.

The chain has TRBV25-1 and TRBJ2-5, with a weak D call TRBD1 (6 bases). V lost 1 base and J lost 0, with 15 bases in between. Looked up from germline, CDR1 is MGHDK and CDR2 is SYGVNS. This CDR3 is 17 amino acids long. The CDR3 is CASSEWTQGLDQETQYF. DNA of the CDR3: TGTGCCAGCAGTGAATGGACACAGGGTTTGGACCAAGAGACCCAGTACTTC.

This clone was found a few times. The rearrangement joins TRBV15 to TRBJ2-3, with TRBD2 identical over 8 bases. Germline CDR1 LNHNV, CDR2 YYDKDF (reference sequence). V lost 0 bases to trimming and J lost 4 bases; unmatched junction nucleotides: 9. The CDR3 has 17 amino acids. The CDR3 loop is CATSRDLSGSYADTQYF. CDR3 nucleotide sequence: TGTGCCACCAGCAGAGATTTGAGCGGGAGTTATGCAGATACGCAGTATTTT.

The rearrangement joins TRBV6-5 to TRBJ1-4; TRBD1 is a possible D gene (6 bases). CDR3 size: 12 residues. The ends were cut back, 6 bases at V and 7 bases at J, with 9 bases in the middle. The germline V gene has CDR1 MNHEY and CDR2 SVGAGI. CDR3 in DNA: TGTGCCAGCAGGGGACAATCTGAAAAACTGTTTTTT. Residues: CASRGQSEKLFF.

Notes on this clone: A read error may account for a junction end that differs from germline. The chain carries TRBV30 and TRBJ2-5; 8 bases line up with TRBD2. The CDR3 has 15 residues. The V gene's germline CDR1 is GTSNPN and CDR2 SVGIG (reference sequence). The CDR3 here is CAWRVAGPSQGTQYF. DNA of the CDR3: TGTGCCTGGAGGGTAGCGGGACCCTCTCAAGGGACCCAGTACTTC.

The chain employs TRBV25-1 and TRBJ2-1, with TRBD2 matching 14 bases. V shed 5 bases and J 9 bases; nucleotides not matched to a gene: 6. Germline CDR1 MGHDK, CDR2 SYGVNS. CDR3 size: 15 residues. The CDR3 nucleotides are TGTGCCAGCAGTACCGGACTAGCGGGAGGCGGTGAGCAGTTCTTC. It is translated as CASSTGLAGGGEQFF. The full variable domain, in which reference TRBV25-1 and TRBJ2-1 provide the parts outside the CDR3, is EADIYQTPRYLVIGTGKKITLECSQTMGHDKMYWYQQDPGMELHLIHYSYGVNSTEKGDLSSESTVSRIRTEHFPLTLESARPSHTSQYLCASSTGLAGGGEQFFGPGTRLTVL.

V and J are TRBV5-1 and TRBJ2-2; D unclear. The CDR3 contains 17 residues. Trimming removed 2 bases at V and 3 bases at J, with 17 bases between. Germline lookup yields CDR1 SGHRS and CDR2 YFSETQ. The CDR3 is CASSFAFGRSDTGELFF. For the CDR3, the DNA is TGCGCCAGCAGCTTTGCTTTCGGCAGGTCGGACACCGGGGAGCTGTTTTTT.

V usage is TRBV30 and J usage is TRBJ2-3, with 11 bases fitting TRBD2. This CDR3 comprises 17 residues. The V segment lost 0 bases and the J segment 3 bases; nucleotides outside the gene matches: 8. The germline gives CDR1 GTSNPN, CDR2 SVGIG (reference sequence). CDR3 residues: CAWSVGHLAGGTDTQYF. The CDR3 bases are TGTGCCTGGAGTGTGGGGCATCTAGCGGGAGGAACAGATACGCAGTATTTT.

This clone appeared once. The chain is built from TRBV3-1 (or the pseudogene TRBV3-2) and TRBJ1-5; 7 nucleotides agree with TRBD1. J lost 7 bases, V lost 4 bases, and 7 bases had no gene match. The CDR3 covers 14 residues. The germline V gene encodes CDR1 LGHDT and CDR2 YNNKEL (reference sequence). The CDR3 is CASSPSTGVQPQHF. CDR3 DNA: TGTGCCAGCAGCCCGTCAACAGGGGTACAGCCCCAGCATTTT.

The gene calls are TRBV18 and TRBJ1-1; D is uncertain. CDR1 KGHSH and CDR2 LQKENI come from the germline V gene. Trimming cost V 5 bases and J 0 bases, with 7 bases left between them. This CDR3 spans 13 amino acids. The DNA of the CDR3 is TGTGCCAGCTCAGGTTCAGTGAACACTGAAGCTTTCTTT. This sequence encodes CASSGSVNTEAFF.

A few counts support this clone. The chain couples TRBV12-3 or TRBV12-4 to TRBJ2-2; the D call may be TRBD1 or TRBD2 (5 bases each). The CDR3 contains 13 residues. Trimming pared 10 bases from V and 0 bases from J, leaving 9 bases between. The CDR3 loop reads CAIRETNTGELFF. Here the CDR3 DNA reads TGTGCCATCAGGGAGACGAACACCGGGGAGCTGTTTTTT.

The genes are TRBV28 and TRBJ1-3, with D uncertain. The V gene lost 7 bases and the J gene lost 0 bases, with 10 bases spanning the gap. The CDR3 is made up of 14 amino acids. Germline CDR1 and CDR2: MDHEN and SYDVKM. The CDR3 sequence: CASTLGSSGNTIYF. CDR3 nucleotide sequence: TGTGCCAGCACCTTGGGGAGCTCTGGAAACACCATATATTTT.

The chain employs TRBV5-1 and TRBJ1-4; D not certain. Trimming pared 0 bases from V and 4 bases from J, leaving 7 bases between. Germline V gene lookup returns CDR1 SGHRS and CDR2 YFSETQ. The CDR3 totals 14 residues. CDR3 sequence reads: CASSLGRFNEKLFF. CDR3 DNA sequence: TGCGCCAGCAGCTTGGGTCGGTTTAATGAAAAACTGTTTTTT.

The chain carries TRBV19 and TRBJ2-1; 9 bases map to TRBD2. This CDR3 comprises 13 residues. Germline values: CDR1 LNHDA, CDR2 SQIVND (reference sequence). Trimming took 4 bases from V and 15 from J; bases not matched to a gene: 10. This chain's CDR3 is CASSSPAGGPVFF. In nucleotides, the CDR3 is TGTGCCAGTAGTAGCCCAGCGGGAGGCCCGGTGTTCTTC.

The V gene is TRBV5-1, the J gene TRBJ2-5, with TRBD1 matching 10 bases. Germline assignment: CDR1 SGHRS and CDR2 YFSETQ. There are 14 residues in the CDR3. J was trimmed by 5 bases and V by 4 bases; bases with no gene match: 5. The CDR3 coding sequence is TGCGCCAGCAGCCTGACAGGGGGCGTTGAGACCCAGTACTTC. Protein product: CASSLTGGVETQYF.

This rearrangement joins TRBV29-1 to TRBJ2-2; D is ambiguous. From germline, CDR1 is SQVTM and CDR2 ANQGSEA. The CDR3 is 12 residues long. Between the trimmed V and J ends, which lost 5 bases and 2 bases, there was a span of 6 bases. The DNA for the CDR3 is TGCAGCGTTCAGATTAACACCGGGGAGCTGTTTTTT. Translated, it gives CSVQINTGELFF.

V usage is TRBV3-1 (or the pseudogene TRBV3-2) and J usage is TRBJ1-4, with 7 bases matching TRBD1. Germline CDR1 is LGHDT and CDR2 is YNNKEL (reference sequence). The CDR3 has 16 residues. V was pared by 2 bases and J by 8 bases, with 11 bases of the junction left unmatched. CDR3 residues: CASSQRFTGAGEKLFF. The DNA of the CDR3 is TGTGCCAGCAGCCAACGGTTCACAGGGGCAGGCGAAAAACTGTTTTTT.

The chain uses TRBV30 and TRBJ2-1, with 10 bases fitting TRBD1. Germline V gene sequence: CDR1 GTSNPN, CDR2 SVGIG (reference sequence). The CDR3 loop spans 17 amino acids. Trimming cost V 6 bases and J 2 bases; bases outside gene matches: 13. CDR3 in amino acids: CACTKRAGTGAYNEQFF. The CDR3 DNA follows: TGTGCCTGCACAAAAAGAGCTGGGACAGGGGCCTACAATGAGCAGTTCTTC. Together with reference TRBV30 and TRBJ2-1, the CDR3 gives the full variable domain: SQTIHQWPATLVQPVGSPLSLECTVEGTSNPNLYWYRQAAGRGLQLLFYSVGIGQISSEVPQNLSASRPQDRQFILSSKKLLLSDSGFYLCACTKRAGTGAYNEQFFGPGTRLTVL.

The chain has TRBV11-2 and TRBJ2-1, with 8 bases that match TRBD2. The V gene end was trimmed by 1 base and the J gene end by 10 bases; junction bases not matched to a gene: 9. CDR3 length equals 15 residues. Germline-derived CDR1 and CDR2 are SGHAT and FQNNGV. As DNA, the CDR3 is TGTGCCAGCAGCTTAGGGACTAGCAGAAGGGAGGAGCAGTTCTTC. Translating it yields CASSLGTSRREEQFF.

This chain connects TRBV28 to TRBJ1-5; D gene uncertain. Germline loops: CDR1 MDHEN, CDR2 SYDVKM. V was clipped by 3 bases and J by 2 bases, with 11 bases between them. The CDR3 consists of 15 residues. CDR3 in DNA: TGTGCCAGCAGTTTCCTGGGAGCAGGCAATCAGCCCCAGCATTTT. Its translation is CASSFLGAGNQPQHF.